One sample yielded the 4 T cell receptor beta chains listed below, sequenced in a study of tumor and adjacent non-tumor tissue in lung cancer. The library came from three nested PCR rounds adapted from ARM-PCR protocols. TCRdb ran MiXCR on the multiplex PCR reads and lists one entry per CDR3 protein. The profile shows 90,000 to 100,000 distinct CDR3 sequences, approximately 80% of them singletons. This sample's RNA came from whole unsorted tissue. Distant lung tissue was collected more than 3 cm away from the tumor edge. The sample taken for sequencing was distant non-tumor lung tissue. All receptors derive from a man in his sixties with small cell lung cancer.

The table lists this clonotype with a count of one. Here the CDR3 omits its conserved ending phenylalanine or tryptophan, so a read error is the likely source. The rearrangement uses TRBV29-1 and TRBJ2-5; 9 nucleotides line up with TRBD2. Per germline, CDR1 SQVTM and CDR2 ANQGSEA. After removal of 4 bases from V and 5 bases from J, the junction contained 11 bases not matched to a gene. The CDR3 runs to 15 residues. The CDR3 region has the DNA TGCAGCGTTGCGGGATTAGCGGGAGTAGCGGAGACCCAGTACTTA. This gives the protein CSVAGLAGVAETQYL.

With respect to this clonotype: This CDR3 is missing its conserved last phenylalanine or tryptophan, likely due to a read error. The chain uses TRBV4-2 and TRBJ2-2; TRBD1 might be the D (5 bases). There are 16 residues in the CDR3. Germline V gene lookup returns CDR1 LGHNA and CDR2 YNFKEQ. CDR3 sequence (DNA): TGTGCCAGTAGCCAAGATCTCAGGGCGAACATCGGGGAGCTGTTTTAT. Its protein product is CASSQDLRANIGELFY.

Of note for this clonotype: The junction shows a germline mismatch at one end, possibly a read error. The V call is TRBV11-2, the J call TRBJ2-1; no clear D. This CDR3 is 17 amino acids long. CDR1 is SGHAT and CDR2 is FQNNGV in the germline V gene. The CDR3 coding sequence is TGTGCCAGCAGCTTAGTGACATCCCAGTGCTCCTACAATGAACAGTTCTTC. Residues: CASSLVTSQCSYNEQFF.

A word on this clonotype: One junction end does not reproduce the germline sequence, and a read error may be involved. The rearrangement uses TRBV5-6 and TRBJ2-5; TRBD1 matches 9 bases. Germline V gene sequence: CDR1 SGHDT, CDR2 YYEEEE. CDR3 size: 13 residues. As DNA, the CDR3 is TGTGCCAGCAGCCCACAGGGGGCAGAGTCCCAGTACTTC. It yields the protein CASSPQGAESQYF.